Included here is one T cell receptor beta chain sequence, with context. Trimming left V 7 bases short and J 3 bases short, with 7 bases between. The CDR3 runs to 12 residues. The germline CDR1 and CDR2 sequences are KGHDR and SFDVKD. This sample was included in a study of patients and donors after allogeneic stem cell transplantation. TCRdb analysed the RT-PCR reads with MiXCR anew, one entry per CDR3 protein. This table holds around 150,000 distinct CDR3 sequences, 30% found once. What was sequenced was blood, either unsorted or a sorted T cell fraction (not recorded which). The J gene is TRBJ2-3, the V gene TRBV24-1; D is ambiguous. This receptor was obtained from a human donor who was either an allogeneic HSCT recipient or a stem cell or donor lymphocyte infusion donor (not recorded which). It is not recorded whose cells these are; they may come from a transplant donor. CDR3 nucleotides: TGTGCCACCAGCTCCTATACAGATACGCAGTATTTT. It yields the protein CATSSYTDTQYF.